This T cell receptor (beta chain) was recorded in a study of cytomegalovirus exposure and HLA in healthy donors. Whole-study findings and limits: Cytomegalovirus status, reportedly, was diagnosed with high specificity and sensitivity by the classifier. Cytomegalovirus-associated TCR beta chains were listed, numbering more than 150.

V lost 1 base and J lost 1, with 14 bases in between. CDR1 LNHDA and CDR2 SQIVND come from the germline V gene (reference sequence). The CDR3 is 17 amino acids. It was the approximately 110-subject validation cohort, separate from the roughly 700-subject first cohort, to which the donors belonged. TCRdb's copy holds only in-frame clones and misses some; the assay was immunoSEQ multiplex PCR. This table has about 76,000 clones, around 95% appearing once. In the case of this clone: Its antigen is still unknown.

The chain links TRBV19 to TRBJ2-4; possibly TRBD2 for D (6 bases). The sequence came from a woman aged 18 to 35 in good health and CMV-seronegative. The sample taken for sequencing was PBMCs. CDR3 DNA sequence: TGTGCCAGTAGTATAGGGAGGGCCGCCGAGGCCAAAAACATTCAGTACTTC. Translation gives CASSIGRAAEAKNIQYF.